The clone carrying this T cell receptor (beta chain) is large in the sample. Because the library targeted alpha chains, this beta chain is an off-target read whose size means little. Described time point: sample taken at primary tumor resection. Patients with untreated early-stage non-small cell lung cancer, numbering 72, were the donors. No cells were sorted before sequencing. The whole RNA sequenced was extracted from tumor, nontumor lung or frozen PBMC. Every individual TCR cDNA molecule carried its own unique molecular identifier, which allowed correction of PCR and sequencing errors. TCRdb re-analysed the 5' RACE reads in MiXCR, keeping a single row per CDR3 protein. The sample lists over 800 distinct CDR3 sequences, over 20% occurring once. This specimen belongs to a study of spatial heterogeneity in lung cancer. Study background: An average of more than ten raw reads was observed per unique TCR and UMI combination.

V was pared by 1 base and J by 2 bases, with 17 bases between. Germline V gene lookup returns CDR1 MDHEN and CDR2 SYDVKM. The CDR3 loop spans 17 amino acids. The TCR comes from a male donor with early-stage non-small cell lung cancer. The chain joins TRBV28 to TRBJ1-2, with D perhaps TRBD1 (6 bases). The sample in question was normal lung tissue next to the tumor, obtained at surgery. Here the CDR3 reads CASSLSDISDRNYGYTF. The CDR3 coding sequence is TGTGCCAGCAGTTTATCCGATATCTCCGACAGGAACTATGGCTACACCTTC.